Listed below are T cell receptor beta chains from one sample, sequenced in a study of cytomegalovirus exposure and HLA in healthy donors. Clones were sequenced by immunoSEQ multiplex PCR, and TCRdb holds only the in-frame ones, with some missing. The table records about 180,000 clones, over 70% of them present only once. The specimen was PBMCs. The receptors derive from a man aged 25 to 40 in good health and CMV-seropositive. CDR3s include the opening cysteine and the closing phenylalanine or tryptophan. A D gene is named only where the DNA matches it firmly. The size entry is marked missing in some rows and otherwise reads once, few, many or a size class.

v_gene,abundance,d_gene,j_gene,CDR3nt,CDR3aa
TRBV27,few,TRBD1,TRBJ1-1,TGTGCCAGCAAGGGACAGGGGAACACTGAAGCTTTCTTT,CASKGQGNTEAFF
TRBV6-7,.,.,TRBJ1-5,TGTGCCAGCACCCCCCCCACGAGTCCTCAGCCCCAGCATTTT,CASTPPTSPQPQHF
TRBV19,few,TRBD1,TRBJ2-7,TGTGCCAGTAGTTTAACCGGGACAGCAGAATCCTACGAGCAGTACTTC,CASSLTGTAESYEQYF
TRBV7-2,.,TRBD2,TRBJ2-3,TGTGCCAGCAGCTGGAGCGGGGACCGCACAGATACGCAGTATTTT,CASSWSGDRTDTQYF
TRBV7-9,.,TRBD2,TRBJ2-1,TGTTCCAGCCCTCCCGGGACTAGTAACAATGAGCAGTTCTTC,CSSPPGTSNNEQFF
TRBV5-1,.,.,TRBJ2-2,TGCGCCAGCAGCTTGGTCGGACAGAACACCGGGGAGCTGTTTTTT,CASSLVGQNTGELFF
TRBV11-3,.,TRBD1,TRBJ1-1,TGTGCCAGCAGGGGGGGACAGGTGAACACTGAAGCTTTCTTT,CASRGGQVNTEAFF
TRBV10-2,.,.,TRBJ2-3,TGCGCCAGCAGTCCCGGTACCGATACGCAGTATTTT,CASSPGTDTQYF
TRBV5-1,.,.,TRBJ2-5,TGCGCCAGCAGCCCCAGCGGCTTCCAAGAGACCCAGTACTTC,CASSPSGFQETQYF
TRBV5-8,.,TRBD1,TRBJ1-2,TGTGCCAGCAGTCGAACCGGGACAGGGGTTTTTTACGGCTACACCTTC,CASSRTGTGVFYGYTF
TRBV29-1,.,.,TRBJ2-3,TGCAGCGGCCGGGGGAGCACAGATACGCAGTATTTT,CSGRGSTDTQYF
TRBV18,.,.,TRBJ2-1,TGTGCCAGCTCACCCCTAGCCTCCTACAATGAGCAGTTCTTC,CASSPLASYNEQFF
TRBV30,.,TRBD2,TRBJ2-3,TGTGCCTGGAGTGTAGCGGGAGTTACAGATACGCAGTATTTT,CAWSVAGVTDTQYF
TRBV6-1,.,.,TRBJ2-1,TGTGCCAGCAGTGAAGCCCCGGGATTTCGGGCGAATGAGCAGTTCTTC,CASSEAPGFRANEQFF
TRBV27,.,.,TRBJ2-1,TGTGCCAGCAGCCAACCCGACAGGATCAATGAGCAGTTCTTC,CASSQPDRINEQFF
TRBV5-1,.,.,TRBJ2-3,TGCGCCAGCAGCTTGGCCCGGGTGGCAGGGACAGATACGCAGTATTTT,CASSLARVAGTDTQYF
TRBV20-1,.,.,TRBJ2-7,TGCAGTGCTAGAGACAGCTACGAGCAGTACTTC,CSARDSYEQYF
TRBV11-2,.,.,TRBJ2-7,TGTGCCAGCAGCGGGGCAGGCTCCTACGAGCAGTACTTC,CASSGAGSYEQYF
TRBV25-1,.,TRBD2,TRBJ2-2,TGTGCCAGCAGTGAAACCCGTAGCGGGAGGGCAGGTGCCGGGGAGCTGTTTTTT,CASSETRSGRAGAGELFF
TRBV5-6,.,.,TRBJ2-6,TGTGCCAGCTGGACAGGGGCCAACGTCCTGACTTTC,CASWTGANVLTF
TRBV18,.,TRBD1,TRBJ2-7,TGTGCCAGCTCACCCGGGACAGACTACGAGCAGTACTTC,CASSPGTDYEQYF
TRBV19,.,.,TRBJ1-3,TGTGCCAGTAGTATGGAGGGGTTCTCTGGAAACACCATATATTTT,CASSMEGFSGNTIYF
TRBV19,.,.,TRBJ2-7,TGTGCCAGTAGAGAGGACCCAGGGGCCTACGAGCAGTACTTC,CASREDPGAYEQYF